A selection of T cell receptor beta chains follows, all from one sample in a study of molecular identifiers for immune sequencing clone quantification. TCRdb re-derived calls from the PCR reads in MiXCR, one entry per CDR3 protein. This table has about 36,000 distinct CDR3 sequences, roughly 20% appearing once. Specimen: naive CD8+ T cells from blood, with Jurkat cell RNA spiked in. These receptors came from a human donor in good health. Some libraries in this study had Jurkat cell RNA spiked in. Each CDR3 is given with its conserved first and last residue. The order of the fields is clone size, V gene, D gene, J gene, CDR3 DNA, CDR3 protein. A D gene is named only where the DNA matches it firmly. Clone size is not always given. Where it is, it says once, few, many or a class for expanded clones.

once	TRBV7-8	-	TRBJ2-5	TGTGCAAGCAGCCGGGACAACCAAGACACCCAGTACTTT	CASSRDNQDTQYF
many	TRBV7-9	-	TRBJ2-7	TGTGCCAGCAGCTTAGACGGTTCCCTGTATCAGCAGTACTTC	CASSLDGSLYQQYF
many	TRBV9	TRBD1	TRBJ1-4	TGTGCCAGCGGTCCCGGGACAGGGTGGGAACTGTTTTTT	CASGPGTGWELFF
once	TRBV12-3/TRBV12-4	-	TRBJ1-1	TGTGCCAGCAGGAAGGGGAAAATGAACACTGAAGCTTTCTTT	CASRKGKMNTEAFF
-	TRBV6-2/TRBV6-3	-	TRBJ2-2	TGTGCCAGCAGTCACGTAGGAGGGGACACCGGGGAGTTGTTTTTT	CASSHVGGDTGELFF
-	TRBV4-1	-	TRBJ2-2	TGCGCCAGCAGCCAACAGGGCCCCCATGGTGGGGAGCTGTTTTTT	CASSQQGPHGGELFF
many	TRBV9	TRBD2	TRBJ2-7	TGTGCCAGCAGCGCGGGACTAGCGGGGGCCGGGCTTAAGGAGCAGTACTTC	CASSAGLAGAGLKEQYF
-	TRBV20-1	-	TRBJ1-4	TGCAGTGCTAGAGTCTGGGGTTCGGATGAAAAACTGTTTTTT	CSARVWGSDEKLFF
many	TRBV27	TRBD1	TRBJ1-5	TGTGCCAGCAGTTTCAGGGGGCGCGGGAGTCAGCCCCAGCATTTT	CASSFRGRGSQPQHF
-	TRBV4-2	TRBD2	TRBJ2-7	TGTGCCAGCAGCCTCGGGACTAGCGGGAGGATCTACGAGCAGTACTTC	CASSLGTSGRIYEQYF
many	TRBV28	-	TRBJ2-3	TGTGCCAGCAGTTCTCTGCAGGGGAATACGCAGTATTTT	CASSSLQGNTQYF
many	TRBV28	-	TRBJ2-7	TGTGCCAGCAGTGCCTCGGACGGAGTTGGGCAGTACTTC	CASSASDGVGQYF
many	TRBV15	-	TRBJ2-1	TGTGCCACCAGCAGAGATTTGGGTAGCAAGAGCTCCTACAATGAGCAGTTCTTC	CATSRDLGSKSSYNEQFF
many	TRBV20-1	-	TRBJ1-5	TGCAGTGCTAGTCAGGGGAGCCAGCCCCAGCATTTT	CSASQGSQPQHF
medium-sized	TRBV6-4	TRBD1	TRBJ2-1	TGTGCCAGCAGTCCCGTCGGGACAGGGGCGACTGAGCAGTTCTTC	CASSPVGTGATEQFF
-	TRBV5-1	-	TRBJ2-7	TGCGCCAGCAGCTTGGACAGCTCCTACGAGCGGTACTTC	CASSLDSSYERYF
few	TRBV6-2/TRBV6-3	TRBD2	TRBJ2-1	TGTGCCAGCAGTTACGGGACTAGCGCTTACAATGAGCAGTTCTTC	CASSYGTSAYNEQFF
many	TRBV5-1	-	TRBJ2-5	TGCGCCAGCAGCTTGAGTTCCGTGAGATGGGGTCAAGAGACCCAGTACTTC	CASSLSSVRWGQETQYF
few	TRBV13	-	TRBJ2-5	TGTGCCAGCAGCTTAGACGGGCGGGACCAAGAGACCCAGTACTTC	CASSLDGRDQETQYF
many	TRBV28	-	TRBJ2-2	TGTGCCACAAGCCGAGGCGGGGAGCTGTTTTTT	CATSRGGELFF
many	TRBV7-9	TRBD2	TRBJ2-1	TGTGCCAGCAGTCGGACTAGCGGCTACAATGAGCAGTTCTTC	CASSRTSGYNEQFF
few	TRBV25-1	-	TRBJ1-2	TGTGCCAGCAGTGATGTAGGGGAATCGCGCGGCTACACCTTC	CASSDVGESRGYTF
-	TRBV14	TRBD2	TRBJ2-2	TGTGCCAGCAGCCCCCGGGAGGGGACCGGGGAGCTGTTTTTT	CASSPREGTGELFF
many	TRBV6-2/TRBV6-3	TRBD2	TRBJ2-1	TGTGCCAGCAGTCCCCCCGGGACTAGCGGGTTCACCTACAATGAGCAGTTCTTC	CASSPPGTSGFTYNEQFF
many	TRBV5-5	TRBD2	TRBJ2-7	TGTGCCAGCAGCTTAGCCCCAGCGGGAGGGTCCTACGAGCAGTACTTC	CASSLAPAGGSYEQYF
many	TRBV28	TRBD2	TRBJ2-1	TGTGCCAGCAGTTTAACCCTAGCGGGGGACAATGAGCAGTTCTTC	CASSLTLAGDNEQFF
many	TRBV27	TRBD2	TRBJ2-1	TGTGCCAGCAGTACCGGACTAGCGGGGTACAATGAGCAGTTCTTC	CASSTGLAGYNEQFF
medium-sized	TRBV28	-	TRBJ1-2	TGTGCCAGCAGTTTTATATACGGCAGCCTGAACTATGGCTACACCTTC	CASSFIYGSLNYGYTF
once	TRBV29-1	TRBD2	TRBJ2-2	TGCAGCTTTGGACTAGCGGGAGAAACCGGGGAGCTGTTTTTT	CSFGLAGETGELFF
many	TRBV5-1	-	TRBJ2-1	TGCGCCAGCAGCTTGGGTCTATCCTACAATGAGCAGTTCTTC	CASSLGLSYNEQFF
many	TRBV4-1	-	TRBJ1-4	TGCGCCAGCAGCACCTCTGCAACTAATGAAAAACTGTTTTTT	CASSTSATNEKLFF
few	TRBV3-2	-	TRBJ2-2	TGTGCCAGCAGCCTAGGGACAGGGAAGTCGAACACCGGGGAGCTGTTTTTT	CASSLGTGKSNTGELFF
many	TRBV6-6	TRBD2	TRBJ2-7	TGTGCCAGTCTAGCGGGAGGAACCTACGAGCAGTACTTC	CASLAGGTYEQYF
many	TRBV28	-	TRBJ1-5	TGTGCCAGCACCCTCGGACCCCCCTCAGGGTGGGGTCAGCCCCAGCATTTT	CASTLGPPSGWGQPQHF
many	TRBV7-2	TRBD2	TRBJ2-1	TGTGCCAGCAGCTTATATAGCGGGAGGAACAATGAGCAGTTCTTC	CASSLYSGRNNEQFF
many	TRBV15	-	TRBJ2-7	TGTGCCACCAGCGCCCGGAGGACAGCCTACGAGCAGTACTTC	CATSARRTAYEQYF
many	TRBV28	-	TRBJ2-1	TGTGCCAGCAGTTTTAACCCTCGAGCTAGCACCTACAATGAGCAGTTCTTC	CASSFNPRASTYNEQFF
-	TRBV20-1	-	TRBJ2-7	TGCAGTGCACGCCGGGACATTTACCCCTACGAGCAGTACTTC	CSARRDIYPYEQYF
many	TRBV7-8	TRBD1	TRBJ1-1	TGTGCCAGCAGCTTCCTAGGACAGGGGATGAACACTGAAGCTTTCTTT	CASSFLGQGMNTEAFF
-	TRBV4-3	TRBD2	TRBJ2-7	TGCGCCAGCAGCCGTACTAGCGGGAGTCGCGAGCAGTACTTC	CASSRTSGSREQYF
-	TRBV4-3	-	TRBJ1-2	TGCGCCAGCAGCCAAAGGCAGGGGCCGGGCTATGGCTACACCTTC	CASSQRQGPGYGYTF